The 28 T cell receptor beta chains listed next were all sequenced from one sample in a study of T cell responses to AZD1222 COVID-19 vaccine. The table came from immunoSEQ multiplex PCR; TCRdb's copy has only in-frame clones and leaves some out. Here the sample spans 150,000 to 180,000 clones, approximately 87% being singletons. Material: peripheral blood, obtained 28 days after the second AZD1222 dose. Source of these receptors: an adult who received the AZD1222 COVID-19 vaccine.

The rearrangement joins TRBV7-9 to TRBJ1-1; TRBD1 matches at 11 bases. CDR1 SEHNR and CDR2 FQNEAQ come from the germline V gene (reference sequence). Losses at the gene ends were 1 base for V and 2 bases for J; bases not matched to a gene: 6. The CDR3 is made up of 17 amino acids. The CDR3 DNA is TGTGCCAGCAGCTTAGGACCCGGGACAGGGGGAAACACTGAAGCTTTCTTT. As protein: CASSLGPGTGGNTEAFF.

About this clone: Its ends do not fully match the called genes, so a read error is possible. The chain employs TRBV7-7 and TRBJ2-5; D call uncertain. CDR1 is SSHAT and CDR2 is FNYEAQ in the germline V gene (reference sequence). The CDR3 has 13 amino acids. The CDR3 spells CASSLGISETQYF. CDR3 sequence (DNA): TGTGCTAGCAGCTTAGGTATAAGTGAGACCCAGTACTTC.

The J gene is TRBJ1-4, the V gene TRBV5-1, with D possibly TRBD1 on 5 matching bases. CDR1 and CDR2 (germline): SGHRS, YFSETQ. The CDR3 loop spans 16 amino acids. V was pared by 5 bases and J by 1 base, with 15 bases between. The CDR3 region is CASRPSWGGTNEKLFF. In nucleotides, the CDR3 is TGCGCCAGCAGGCCCTCGTGGGGGGGAACTAATGAAAAACTGTTTTTT.

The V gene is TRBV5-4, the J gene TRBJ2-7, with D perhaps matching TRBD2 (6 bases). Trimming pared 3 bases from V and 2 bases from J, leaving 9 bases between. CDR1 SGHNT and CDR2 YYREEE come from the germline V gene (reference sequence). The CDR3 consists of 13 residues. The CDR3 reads CASSSRTTYEQYF. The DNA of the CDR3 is TGTGCCAGCAGCTCCAGGACTACCTACGAGCAGTACTTC.

The CDR3 region is CASSPQGQGKNEQFF. CDR3 coding DNA: TGCGCCAGCAGCCCACAGGGACAGGGTAAGAATGAGCAGTTCTTC. V is TRBV4-1 and J is TRBJ2-1; 9 bases map to TRBD1. J gave up 7 bases and V 4 bases, and 8 bases lay outside the gene matches. The CDR3 sequence is 15 residues long. The germline CDR1 and CDR2 sequences are MGHRA and YSYEKL.

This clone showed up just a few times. The chain's CDR3 is CASRGAGGSYNEQFF. DNA of the CDR3: TGCGCCAGCAGGGGAGCGGGAGGGTCTTACAATGAGCAGTTCTTC. The chain links TRBV5-1 to TRBJ2-1; 10 nucleotides align to TRBD2. CDR1 and CDR2 (germline): SGHRS, YFSETQ. After removal of 5 bases from V and 4 bases from J, the junction contained 6 bases not matched to a gene. The CDR3 runs 15 residues. The full variable domain, with the rest looked up from reference TRBV5-1 and TRBJ2-1, is KAGVTQTPRYLIKTRGQQVTLSCSPISGHRSVSWYQQTPGQGLQFLFEYFSETQRNKGNFPGRFSGRQFSNSRSEMNVSTLELGDSALYLCASRGAGGSYNEQFFGPGTRLTVL.

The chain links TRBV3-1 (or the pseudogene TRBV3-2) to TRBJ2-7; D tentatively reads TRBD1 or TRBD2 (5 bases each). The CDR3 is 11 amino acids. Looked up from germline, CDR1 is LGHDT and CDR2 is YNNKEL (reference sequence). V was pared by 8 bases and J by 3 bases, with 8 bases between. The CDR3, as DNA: TGTGCCAGCGAGAGGGGCTACGAGCAGTACTTC. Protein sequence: CASERGYEQYF.

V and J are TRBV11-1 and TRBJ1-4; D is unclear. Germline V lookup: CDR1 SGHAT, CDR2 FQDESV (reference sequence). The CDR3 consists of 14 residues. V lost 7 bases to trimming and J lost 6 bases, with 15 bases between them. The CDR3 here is CASIADPTDEKLFF. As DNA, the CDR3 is TGTGCCAGCATCGCGGACCCGACGGATGAAAAACTGTTTTTT. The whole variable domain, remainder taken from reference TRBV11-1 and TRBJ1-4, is EAEVAQSPRYKITEKSQAVAFWCDPISGHATLYWYRQILGQGPELLVQFQDESVVDDSQLPKDRFSAERLKGVDSTLKIQPAELGDSAMYLCASIADPTDEKLFFGSGTQLSVL.

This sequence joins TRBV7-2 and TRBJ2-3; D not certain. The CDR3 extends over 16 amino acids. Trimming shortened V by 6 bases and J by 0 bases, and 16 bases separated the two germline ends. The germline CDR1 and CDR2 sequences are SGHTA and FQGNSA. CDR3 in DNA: TGTGCCAGCAGGTTACCGGCTCTCGGAAGCACAGATACGCAGTATTTT. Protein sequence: CASRLPALGSTDTQYF.

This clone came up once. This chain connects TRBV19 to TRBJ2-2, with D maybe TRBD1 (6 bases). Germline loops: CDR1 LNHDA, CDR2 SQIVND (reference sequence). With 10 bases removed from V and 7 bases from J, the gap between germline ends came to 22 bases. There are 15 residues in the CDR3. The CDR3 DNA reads TGTGCCACGCACCCGACACAGGGATTGGGCGGGGAGCTGTTTTTT. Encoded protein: CATHPTQGLGGELFF.

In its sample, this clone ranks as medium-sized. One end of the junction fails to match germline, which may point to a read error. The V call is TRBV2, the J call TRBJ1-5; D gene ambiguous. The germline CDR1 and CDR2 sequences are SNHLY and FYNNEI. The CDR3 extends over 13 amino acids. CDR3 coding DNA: TGTGCCAGCAGGGAAGGACGTCCTCAGCCCCAGCATTTT. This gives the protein CASREGRPQPQHF.

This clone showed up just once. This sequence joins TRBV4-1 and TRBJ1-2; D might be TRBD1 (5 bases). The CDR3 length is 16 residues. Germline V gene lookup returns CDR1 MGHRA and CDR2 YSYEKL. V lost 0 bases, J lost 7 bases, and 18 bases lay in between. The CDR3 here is CASSQELGGAGPGYTF. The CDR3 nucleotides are TGCGCCAGCAGCCAAGAGCTAGGAGGGGCCGGTCCTGGCTACACCTTC.

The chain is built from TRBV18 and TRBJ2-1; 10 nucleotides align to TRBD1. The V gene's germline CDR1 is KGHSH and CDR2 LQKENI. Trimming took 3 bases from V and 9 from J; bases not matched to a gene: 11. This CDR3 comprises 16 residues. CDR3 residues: CASSPRYGTGDTEQFF. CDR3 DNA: TGTGCCAGCTCACCCCGATACGGGACAGGGGACACTGAGCAGTTCTTC. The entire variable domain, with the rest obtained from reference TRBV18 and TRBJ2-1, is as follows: NAGVMQNPRHLVRRRGQEARLRCSPMKGHSHVYWYRQLPEEGLKFMVYLQKENIIDESGMPKERFSAEFPKEGPSILRIQQVVRGDSAAYFCASSPRYGTGDTEQFFGPGTRLTVL.

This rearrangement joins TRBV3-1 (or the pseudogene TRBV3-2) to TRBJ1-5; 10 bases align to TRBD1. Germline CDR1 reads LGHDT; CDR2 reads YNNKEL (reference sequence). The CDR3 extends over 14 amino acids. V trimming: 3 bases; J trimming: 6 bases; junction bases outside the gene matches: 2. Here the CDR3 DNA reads TGTGCCAGCAGCCACGGACAGGGGGGTCAGCCCCAGCATTTT. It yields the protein CASSHGQGGQPQHF.

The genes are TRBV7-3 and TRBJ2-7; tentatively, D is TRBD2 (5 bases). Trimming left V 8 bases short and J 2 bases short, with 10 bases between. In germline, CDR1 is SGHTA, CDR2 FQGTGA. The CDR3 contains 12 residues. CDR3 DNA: TGTGCCAGCCAGAGACTACCCTACGAGCAGTACTTC. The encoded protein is CASQRLPYEQYF.

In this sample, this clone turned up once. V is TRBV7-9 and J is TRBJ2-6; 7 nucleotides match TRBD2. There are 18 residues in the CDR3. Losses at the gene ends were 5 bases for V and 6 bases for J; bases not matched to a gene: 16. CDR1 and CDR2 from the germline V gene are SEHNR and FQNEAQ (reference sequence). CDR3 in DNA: TGTGCCAGCAGCCCGACGGGGGGACGGAGTGCTATGGCCAACGTCCTGACTTTC. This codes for CASSPTGGRSAMANVLTF.

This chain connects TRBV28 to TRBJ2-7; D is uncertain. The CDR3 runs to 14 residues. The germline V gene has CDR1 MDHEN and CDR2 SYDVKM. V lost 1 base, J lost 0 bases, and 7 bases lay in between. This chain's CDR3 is CASSLSLASYEQYF. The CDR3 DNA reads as TGTGCCAGCAGTTTATCCCTCGCCTCCTACGAGCAGTACTTC.

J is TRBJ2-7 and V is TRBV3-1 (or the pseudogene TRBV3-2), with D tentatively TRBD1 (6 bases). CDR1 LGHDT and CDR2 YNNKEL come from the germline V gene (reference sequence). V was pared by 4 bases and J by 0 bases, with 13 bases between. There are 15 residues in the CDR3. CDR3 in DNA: TGTGCCAGCAGCCGCCGACAGGACCCCTCCTACGAGCAGTACTTC. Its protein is CASSRRQDPSYEQYF.

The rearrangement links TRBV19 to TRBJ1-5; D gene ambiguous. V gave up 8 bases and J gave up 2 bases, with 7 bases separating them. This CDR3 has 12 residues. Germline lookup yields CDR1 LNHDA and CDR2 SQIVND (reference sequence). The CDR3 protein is CASDPGNQPQHF. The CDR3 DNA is TGTGCCAGTGATCCCGGCAATCAGCCCCAGCATTTT.

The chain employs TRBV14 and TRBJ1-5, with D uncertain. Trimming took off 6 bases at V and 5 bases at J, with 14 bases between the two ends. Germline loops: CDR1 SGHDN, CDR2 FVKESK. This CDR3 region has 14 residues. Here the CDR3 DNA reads TGTGCCAGCAGTCCCTCCCGATCTGATCAGCCCCAGCATTTT. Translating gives CASSPSRSDQPQHF.

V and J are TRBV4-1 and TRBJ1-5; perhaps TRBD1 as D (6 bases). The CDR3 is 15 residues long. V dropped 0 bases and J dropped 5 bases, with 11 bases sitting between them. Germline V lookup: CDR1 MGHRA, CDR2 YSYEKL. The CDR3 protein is CASSQEQQGHQPQHF. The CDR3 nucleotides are TGCGCCAGCAGCCAAGAACAACAGGGTCATCAGCCCCAGCATTTT.

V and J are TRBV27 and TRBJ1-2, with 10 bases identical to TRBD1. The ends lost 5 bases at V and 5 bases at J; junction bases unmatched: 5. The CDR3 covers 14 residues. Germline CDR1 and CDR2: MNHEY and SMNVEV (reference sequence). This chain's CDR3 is CASSKTGGSYGYTF. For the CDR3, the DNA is TGTGCCAGCAGTAAGACAGGGGGCTCTTATGGCTACACCTTC.

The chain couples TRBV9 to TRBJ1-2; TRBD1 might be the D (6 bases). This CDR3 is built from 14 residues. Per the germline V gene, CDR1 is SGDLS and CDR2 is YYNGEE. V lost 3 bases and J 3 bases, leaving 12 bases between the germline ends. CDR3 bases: TGTGCCAGCAGCGAATACAGGGACGACTATGGCTACACCTTC. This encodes CASSEYRDDYGYTF.

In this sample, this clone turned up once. The CDR3 loop reads CALMARRTDTQYF. CDR3 nucleotide sequence: TGTGCCCTGATGGCTCGCCGCACAGATACGCAGTATTTT. The chain recombines TRBV28 with TRBJ2-3; no clear D gene. Germline V gene sequence: CDR1 MDHEN, CDR2 SYDVKM. The CDR3 consists of 13 residues. The V gene lost 11 bases and the J gene lost 1 base, with 13 bases spanning the gap.

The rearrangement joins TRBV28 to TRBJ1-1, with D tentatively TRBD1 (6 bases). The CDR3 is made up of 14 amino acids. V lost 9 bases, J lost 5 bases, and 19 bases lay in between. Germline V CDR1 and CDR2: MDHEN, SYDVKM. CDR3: CASSRGGARTEAFF. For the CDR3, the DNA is TGTGCCAGTAGCCGTGGGGGGGCGAGGACTGAAGCTTTCTTT.

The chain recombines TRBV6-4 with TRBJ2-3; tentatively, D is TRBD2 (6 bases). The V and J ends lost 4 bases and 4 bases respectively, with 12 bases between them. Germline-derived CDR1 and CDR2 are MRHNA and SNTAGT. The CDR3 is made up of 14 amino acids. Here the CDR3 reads CASSGLGLADTQYF. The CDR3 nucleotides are TGTGCCAGCAGTGGACTAGGCTTAGCAGATACGCAGTATTTT.

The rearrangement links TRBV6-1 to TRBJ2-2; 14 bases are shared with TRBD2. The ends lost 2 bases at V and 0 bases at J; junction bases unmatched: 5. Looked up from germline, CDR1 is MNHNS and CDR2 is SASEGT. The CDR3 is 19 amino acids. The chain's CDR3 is CASSELTGLAGANTGELFF. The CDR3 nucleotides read TGTGCCAGCAGTGAATTAACGGGACTAGCGGGAGCGAACACCGGGGAGCTGTTTTTT.

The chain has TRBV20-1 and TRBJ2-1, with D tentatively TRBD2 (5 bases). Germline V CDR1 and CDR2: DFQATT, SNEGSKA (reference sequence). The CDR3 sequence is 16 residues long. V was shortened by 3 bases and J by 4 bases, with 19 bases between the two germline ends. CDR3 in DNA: TGCAGTGCTAGTATCCCTATCGGGGTTAGGTACAATGAGCAGTTCTTC. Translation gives CSASIPIGVRYNEQFF.